This T cell receptor (beta chain) was obtained from a study of cytomegalovirus exposure and HLA in healthy donors listed by TCRdb under 2017. A note on the overall study: According to a later analysis, the roughly 130 validation repertoires were produced on the same platform as the 666 repertoires of the first cohort. The study aimed to test whether cataloging public T cell receptors could reveal signatures of past pathogen exposure. Besides the first cohort of about 730 subjects, a separate validation cohort made up of 120 or so different subjects was used. The study combined high-throughput TCR immunosequencing, statistical association of individual TCRs with disease status, and machine learning to predict cytomegalovirus infection status.

The paper as a whole reports these results and caveats: In vitro tests confirmed that a few of the cytomegalovirus-associated TCR beta chains recognize cytomegalovirus antigens. Most TCR sequences were observed very rarely across donors, whereas some public TCRs were present in many individuals. A total of 150 to 200 TCR beta chains were listed by the study as associated with cytomegalovirus. The authors suggested that the approach could potentially be generalized to other disease states and immunological phenotypes. All 110 or so repertoires were used to score co-occurrence in the validation cohort in a later analysis, because that analysis had no HLA typing for the cohort. The classifier was reported to diagnose cytomegalovirus status with high specificity and sensitivity in both the original and validation cohorts. Of the cluster scores, 85% to 95% were above 0 in a later analysis, which found that TCRs clustered in the first cohort also tended to co-occur in the 120 or so validation repertoires.

Donors formed part of the validation cohort, which comprised 120 subjects and was distinct from the first cohort of 666 subjects. The library came from the immunoSEQ multiplex PCR assay. As for the original processing: A statistical classification framework was developed to diagnose cytomegalovirus status using the catalog of TCR beta chain sequences. TCRdb took over this immuneACCESS table, retaining in-frame rearrangements with V and J assigned. Such tables are incomplete; in checked studies, under half of the missing clones stem from an unresolved V gene, and the remainder is unexplained. V, J and clone size were drawn from that table, and D and trimming were deduced from the DNA. The sample table shows about 66,000 clones, and approximately 96% are seen once. Together, the top ten hold approximately 1% of the sample. Including cysteine and phenylalanine, the CDR3 has 12 amino acids. CDR3 DNA only is kept here, 36 bases in frame from base 1. The junction carries 5 bases between V and J, which are trimmed by 3 bases and 3 bases respectively. In the germline V gene, CDR1 corresponds to SGHVS and CDR2 to FQNEAQ.

As to this clone: Its specific antigen is unknown. Base quality data are lacking; no much larger clone is found one base away.

The rearrangement combines TRBV7-8 with TRBJ2-5; no confident D gene assignment can be made. The material sequenced was PBMCs. The receptor's source is a man aged 18 to 30 in good health and CMV-seronegative. DNA sequence: TGTGCCAGCAGCTTGCCGGAAGAGACCCAGTACTTC. It codes for CASSLPEETQYF.